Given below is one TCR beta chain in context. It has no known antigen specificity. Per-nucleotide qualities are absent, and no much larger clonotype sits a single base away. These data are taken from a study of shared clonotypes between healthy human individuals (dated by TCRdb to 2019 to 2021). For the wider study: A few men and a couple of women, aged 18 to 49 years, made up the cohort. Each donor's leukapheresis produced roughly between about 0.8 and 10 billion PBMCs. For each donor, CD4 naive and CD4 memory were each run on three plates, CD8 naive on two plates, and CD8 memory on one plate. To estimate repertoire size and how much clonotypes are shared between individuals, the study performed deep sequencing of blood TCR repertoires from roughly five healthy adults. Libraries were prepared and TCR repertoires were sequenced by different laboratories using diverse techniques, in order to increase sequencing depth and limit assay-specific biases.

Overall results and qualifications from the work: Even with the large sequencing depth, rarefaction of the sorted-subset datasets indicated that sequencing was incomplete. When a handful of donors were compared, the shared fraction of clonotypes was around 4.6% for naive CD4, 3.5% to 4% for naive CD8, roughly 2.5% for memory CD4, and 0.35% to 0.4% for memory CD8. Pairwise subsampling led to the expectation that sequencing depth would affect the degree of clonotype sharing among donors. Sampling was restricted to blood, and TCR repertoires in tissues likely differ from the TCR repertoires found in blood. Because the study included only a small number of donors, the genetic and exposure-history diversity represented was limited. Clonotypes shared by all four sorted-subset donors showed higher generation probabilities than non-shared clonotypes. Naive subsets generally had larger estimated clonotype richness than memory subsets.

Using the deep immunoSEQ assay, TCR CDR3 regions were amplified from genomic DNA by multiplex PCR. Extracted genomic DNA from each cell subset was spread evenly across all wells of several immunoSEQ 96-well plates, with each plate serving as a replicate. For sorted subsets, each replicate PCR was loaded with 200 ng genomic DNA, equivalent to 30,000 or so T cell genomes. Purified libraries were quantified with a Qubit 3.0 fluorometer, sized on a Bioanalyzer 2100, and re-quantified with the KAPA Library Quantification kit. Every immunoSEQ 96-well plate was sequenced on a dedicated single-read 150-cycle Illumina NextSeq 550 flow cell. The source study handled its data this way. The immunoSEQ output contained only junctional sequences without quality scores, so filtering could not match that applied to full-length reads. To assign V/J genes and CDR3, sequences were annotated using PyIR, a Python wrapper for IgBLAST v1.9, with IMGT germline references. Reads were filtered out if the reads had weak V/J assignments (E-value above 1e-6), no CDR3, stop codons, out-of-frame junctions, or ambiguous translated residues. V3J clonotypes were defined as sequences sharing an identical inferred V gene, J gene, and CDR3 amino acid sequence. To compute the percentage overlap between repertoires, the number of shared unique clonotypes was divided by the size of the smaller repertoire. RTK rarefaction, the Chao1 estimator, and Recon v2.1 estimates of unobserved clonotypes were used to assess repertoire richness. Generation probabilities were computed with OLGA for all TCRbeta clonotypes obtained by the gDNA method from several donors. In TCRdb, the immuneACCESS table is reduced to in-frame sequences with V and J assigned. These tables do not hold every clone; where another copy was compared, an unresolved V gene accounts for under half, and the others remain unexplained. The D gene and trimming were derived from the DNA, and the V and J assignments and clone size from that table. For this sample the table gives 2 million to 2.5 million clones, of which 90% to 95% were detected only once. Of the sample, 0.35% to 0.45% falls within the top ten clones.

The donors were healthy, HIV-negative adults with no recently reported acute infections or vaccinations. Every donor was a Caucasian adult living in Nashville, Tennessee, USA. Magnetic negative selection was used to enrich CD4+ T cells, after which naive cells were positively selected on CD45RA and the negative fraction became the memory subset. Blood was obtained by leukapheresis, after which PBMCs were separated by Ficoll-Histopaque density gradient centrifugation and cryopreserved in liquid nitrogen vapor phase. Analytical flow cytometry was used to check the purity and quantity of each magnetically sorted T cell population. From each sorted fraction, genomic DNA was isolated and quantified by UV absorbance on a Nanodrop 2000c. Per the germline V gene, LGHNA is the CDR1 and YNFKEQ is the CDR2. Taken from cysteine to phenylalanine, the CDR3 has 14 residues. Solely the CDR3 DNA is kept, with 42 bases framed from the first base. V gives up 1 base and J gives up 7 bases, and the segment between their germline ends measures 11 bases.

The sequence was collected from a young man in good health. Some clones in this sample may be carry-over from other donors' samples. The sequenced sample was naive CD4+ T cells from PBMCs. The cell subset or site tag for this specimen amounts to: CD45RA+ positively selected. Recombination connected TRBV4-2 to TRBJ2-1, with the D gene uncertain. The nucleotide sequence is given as TGTGCCAGCAGCCAAGCGGCAGCATCAAATGAGCAGTTCTTC. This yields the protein CASSQAAASNEQFF.